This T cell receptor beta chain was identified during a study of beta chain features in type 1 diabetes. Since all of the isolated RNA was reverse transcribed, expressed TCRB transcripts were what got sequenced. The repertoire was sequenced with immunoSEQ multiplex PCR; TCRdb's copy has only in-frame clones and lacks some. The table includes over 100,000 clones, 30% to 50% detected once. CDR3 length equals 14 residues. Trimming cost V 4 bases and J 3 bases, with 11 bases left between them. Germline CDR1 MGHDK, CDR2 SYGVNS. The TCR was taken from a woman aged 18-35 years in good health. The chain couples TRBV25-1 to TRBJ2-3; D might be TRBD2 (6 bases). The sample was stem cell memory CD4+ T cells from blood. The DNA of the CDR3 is TGTGCCAGCAGTGGTTGGAGGGTGACAGATACGCAGTATTTT. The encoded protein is CASSGWRVTDTQYF.